Below are 7 T cell receptor beta chains sequenced from a single sample in a study of cytomegalovirus exposure and HLA in healthy donors. Amplification used 60 Vbeta primers and 13 Jbeta primers. Method: immunoSEQ multiplex PCR; TCRdb's copy keeps in-frame clones and lacks some. The sample gives tens of thousands of clones, around 60% of which show up once; roughly 4.5% is in the top ten. The sample taken for sequencing was PBMCs. These TCRs come from a male donor in good health and CMV-seropositive.

V usage is TRBV11-2 and J usage is TRBJ1-4; 9 bases line up with TRBD1. The V gene end was trimmed by 5 bases and the J gene end by 7 bases; junction bases not matched to a gene: 8. The length of the CDR3 is 15 residues. The V gene's germline CDR1 is SGHAT and CDR2 FQNNGV. The DNA of the CDR3 is TGTGCCAGCAGCACCCCGGGACAGGGTGCTGAAAAACTGTTTTTT. Translating it yields CASSTPGQGAEKLFF. Combining the CDR3 with reference TRBV11-2 and TRBJ1-4 gives the whole variable domain EAGVAQSPRYKIIEKRQSVAFWCNPISGHATLYWYQQILGQGPKLLIQFQNNGVVDDSQLPKDRFSAERLKGVDSTLKIQPAKLEDSAVYLCASSTPGQGAEKLFFGSGTQLSVL.

The rearrangement links TRBV19 to TRBJ1-2; D might be TRBD1 (6 bases). The CDR3 has 13 residues. With 3 bases removed from V and 3 bases from J, the gap between germline ends came to 8 bases. Germline loops: CDR1 LNHDA, CDR2 SQIVND (reference sequence). CDR3 region: CASSMAGDYGYTF. DNA of the CDR3: TGTGCCAGTAGTATGGCAGGGGACTATGGCTACACCTTC.

This rearrangement joins TRBV4-2 to TRBJ1-6; D perhaps matches TRBD1 (6 bases). Germline CDR1 LGHNA, CDR2 YNFKEQ. This CDR3 has 16 amino acids. The V end lost 0 bases, the J end lost 10 bases, and 16 bases lay between the germline ends. The CDR3 DNA reads as TGTGCCAGCAGCCAAGAGGGAAGGGGGAAAAGATCACCCCTCCACTTT. Translated, it gives CASSQEGRGKRSPLHF.

This rearrangement joins TRBV28 to TRBJ2-7; 10 bases are a match to TRBD2. Per germline, CDR1 MDHEN and CDR2 SYDVKM. Trimming cost V 5 bases and J 2 bases; bases outside gene matches: 6. The CDR3 runs 15 residues. The CDR3 loop is CASSNGLAAAYEQYF. The CDR3 DNA is TGTGCCAGCAGTAACGGACTAGCGGCTGCCTACGAGCAGTACTTC.

The chain couples TRBV9 to TRBJ2-5, with a tentative D call TRBD2 (9 bases). The V gene's germline CDR1 is SGDLS and CDR2 YYNGEE. The CDR3 is 14 amino acids. Trimming shortened V by 4 bases and J by 7 bases, and 17 bases separated the two germline ends. This chain's CDR3 is CASSPSGTGGTQYF. DNA of the CDR3: TGTGCCAGCAGCCCTAGCGGGACAGGAGGGACCCAGTACTTC.

The chain couples TRBV6-1 to TRBJ2-1, with a weak D call TRBD2 (7 bases). The V gene lost 6 bases and the J gene lost 7 bases, with 13 bases spanning the gap. The CDR3 has 13 amino acids. Germline CDR1 reads MNHNS; CDR2 reads SASEGT. CDR3 DNA sequence: TGTGCCAGCAGGGGGGCGGGGGAAAATGAGCAGTTCTTC. Its translation: CASRGAGENEQFF.

The chain recombines TRBV19 with TRBJ2-6; 9 nucleotides agree with TRBD1. The germline gives CDR1 LNHDA, CDR2 SQIVND (reference sequence). With V trimmed by 4 bases and J by 0 bases, 4 bases remained unmatched. This CDR3 is built from 17 residues. This CDR3 reads CASSRPGQGSGANVLTF. CDR3 coding DNA: TGTGCCAGTAGTAGACCGGGACAGGGCTCTGGGGCCAACGTCCTGACTTTC.